These T cell receptor beta chains were read from a single sample in a study of blood T cell repertoires in COVID-19. The method was immunoSEQ multiplex PCR; TCRdb's version includes in-frame clones alone and lacks a portion of them. Among 150,000 or so clones listed, almost 85% were seen once. Sequencing input: peripheral blood. These receptors all come from a middle-aged man who had recovered from COVID-19. The CDR3 runs from the conserved cysteine through the conserved F or W. D genes are given only for firm matches. The size field is filled for only some rows; it gives once, few, many or a size class.

TRBV5-4	TRBD2	-	TRBJ2-5	TGTGCCAGCAGCCCCGGGACTAGCGGGAACCAAGAGACCCAGTACTTC	CASSPGTSGNQETQYF
TRBV5-6	-	-	TRBJ2-5	TGTGCCAGCAGCTTGGAGGTATACGGGAGCCAAGAGACCCAGTACTTC	CASSLEVYGSQETQYF
TRBV27	TRBD2	-	TRBJ2-7	TGTGCCAGCAGTTTTTTACAGACTAGCGGAGCGGGAGAGCAGTACTTC	CASSFLQTSGAGEQYF
TRBV3-1/TRBV3-2	-	-	TRBJ2-5	TGTGCCAGCAGCCAAGATTACAGCCAAGAGACCCAGTACTTC	CASSQDYSQETQYF
TRBV9	TRBD1	-	TRBJ1-2	TGTGCCAGCAGCGCCCCGACAGGGGTTGATAACTATGGCTACACCTTC	CASSAPTGVDNYGYTF
TRBV6-2/TRBV6-3	-	-	TRBJ1-2	TGTGCCAGCAGTTACTTACGGTTAGATGGCTACACCTTC	CASSYLRLDGYTF
TRBV19	TRBD2	few	TRBJ2-4	TGTGCCAGTAGGTCTGACGGCGGGGGCATTCAGTACTTC	CASRSDGGGIQYF
TRBV7-9	TRBD2	-	TRBJ2-7	TGTGCCAGCAGCTTATGGACTAGCGGGGAGGAGCAGTACTTC	CASSLWTSGEEQYF
TRBV4-3	TRBD1	-	TRBJ2-7	TGCGCCAGCAGCCAAGATGCTCCGGACAGGGGACCCTACGAGCAGTACTTC	CASSQDAPDRGPYEQYF
TRBV10-1	TRBD1	-	TRBJ2-1	TGCGCCAGCAGTGCTGGTGGACAGGGTTACAATGAGCAGTTCTTC	CASSAGGQGYNEQFF
TRBV7-2	TRBD1	-	TRBJ1-1	TGTGCCAGCAGCCTAGGGACAGCCGATTTCTTT	CASSLGTADFF
TRBV15	-	-	TRBJ1-2	TGTGCCACCAGGCCCAACCTACACTATGGCTACACCTTC	CATRPNLHYGYTF
TRBV4-1	-	-	TRBJ1-5	TGCGCCAGCAGCCAAGACAGCAGGGGAGATCAGCCCCAGCATTTT	CASSQDSRGDQPQHF
TRBV12-3/TRBV12-4	-	-	TRBJ1-2	TGTGCCAGCAGTGACAGCCCCTATGGCTACACCTTC	CASSDSPYGYTF
TRBV14	-	-	TRBJ2-5	TGTGCCAGCAGCCAAGGCTTGGGACACTCCGTCGGTGAGACCCAGTACTTC	CASSQGLGHSVGETQYF
TRBV11-2	-	-	TRBJ2-7	TGTGCCAGCAGCTTAGAACCCGGGAGTGGGACCTACGAGCAGTACTTC	CASSLEPGSGTYEQYF
TRBV4-3	TRBD1	-	TRBJ2-4	TGCGCCAGCAGCCAAGATAGGGCAGGGGGCCTATTAGGGAACATTCAGTACTTC	CASSQDRAGGLLGNIQYF
TRBV7-2	TRBD1	-	TRBJ1-6	TGTGCCAGCAGCGGGGACAGAGATTCACCCCTCCACTTT	CASSGDRDSPLHF
TRBV15	TRBD2	-	TRBJ2-1	TGTGCCACCAGCAGTCCTAGGACTAGCGGCTCCTACAATGAGCAGTTCTTC	CATSSPRTSGSYNEQFF
TRBV5-4	-	-	TRBJ2-2	TGTGCCAGCAGCTTGCAACAGGCGAACACCGGGGAGCTGTTTTTT	CASSLQQANTGELFF
TRBV7-9	TRBD1	-	TRBJ1-6	TGTGCCAGCAGCAAAGGACAGGGGAATTCACCCCTCCACTTT	CASSKGQGNSPLHF
TRBV9	-	-	TRBJ2-5	TGTGCCAGCAGCGCTGGAGGCCTTCCCGCGGGCGGGCAAGAGACCCAGTACTTC	CASSAGGLPAGGQETQYF
TRBV2	-	once	TRBJ1-2	TGTGCCAGCAGTCTAGGCGAAGGCTACACCTTC	CASSLGEGYTF
TRBV28	TRBD2	-	TRBJ2-3	TGTGCCAGCAGTTTAAGGCTAGCGGTATCTGCCGATACGCAGTATTTT	CASSLRLAVSADTQYF
TRBV24-1	-	few	TRBJ1-2	TGTGCCACCAGTCTCGGGGTCCACGGCTACACCTTC	CATSLGVHGYTF
TRBV2	TRBD1	-	TRBJ1-1	TGTGCCACCGGGACAGGGCGGCGGACTGAAGCTTTCTTT	CATGTGRRTEAFF
TRBV28	-	-	TRBJ2-4	TGTGCCAGCAGCCTAGCCAAAAACATTCAGTACTTC	CASSLAKNIQYF
TRBV9	-	-	TRBJ2-2	TGTGCCAGCAGCGTAGGATGGGCCGTGAGCATCGGGGAGCTGTTTTTT	CASSVGWAVSIGELFF
TRBV11-2	-	-	TRBJ2-5	TGTGCCAGCAGCGGAATAGCGGAACAAGAGACCCAGTACTTC	CASSGIAEQETQYF
TRBV29-1	-	once	TRBJ2-1	TGCAGCGTTGTGGGGCAGGGTATTAGCAATGAGCAGTTCTTC	CSVVGQGISNEQFF
TRBV10-3	-	-	TRBJ2-6	TGTGCCAATTCGGGTGGGGCCTCTGGGGCCAACGTCCTGACTTTC	CANSGGASGANVLTF
TRBV29-1	-	-	TRBJ2-3	TGCAGCCCACTTATAGATCAGGGGCCATCTAGCCCAGATACGCAGTATTTT	CSPLIDQGPSSPDTQYF
TRBV7-9	TRBD1	-	TRBJ2-5	TGTGCCAGCAGCCACCGGGACAGGGAACAAGAGACCCAGTACTTC	CASSHRDREQETQYF
TRBV6-5	-	-	TRBJ1-1	TGTGCCAGCAGTAACAGCGGGGCTGCGGGCACTGAAGCTTTCTTT	CASSNSGAAGTEAFF
TRBV9	TRBD1	many	TRBJ1-2	TGTGCCTCAGACAGGGCCAACTATGGCTACACCTTC	CASDRANYGYTF
TRBV27	TRBD2	-	TRBJ2-1	TGTGCCAGCAGTGCAGGGACTAGCGGGAGTTATGAGCAGTTCTTC	CASSAGTSGSYEQFF
TRBV28	TRBD2	once	TRBJ2-3	TGTGCCAGCGGGACTAGCGCCATTGGGGCAGATACGCAGTATTTT	CASGTSAIGADTQYF
TRBV6-6	TRBD2	-	TRBJ2-2	TGTGCCAGCAGTTATGGGGGAGGGTTAGGGGAGCTGTTTTTT	CASSYGGGLGELFF
TRBV9	-	-	TRBJ2-7	TGTGCCAGCAGCGTAGGGGAAGACGGACTGGACTACGAGCAGTACTTC	CASSVGEDGLDYEQYF
TRBV7-9	TRBD1	-	TRBJ1-4	TGTGCCAGCAGCTTGGGCGGACAGGGGAATAATGAAAAACTGTTTTTT	CASSLGGQGNNEKLFF